The 12 T cell receptor beta chains below were found in one sample sequenced in a study of OX40 agonist ivuxolimab in advanced cancers. Sequenced by immunoSEQ multiplex PCR; TCRdb stores in-frame clones only, minus some. The data hold 65,000 or so clones, with approximately 90% observed a single time. The sequenced sample was CD4+ or CD8+ T cells sorted from blood, obtained in a trial of the OX40 agonist ivuxolimab. These receptors came from an adult with an advanced solid tumor such as melanoma, head and neck, liver or kidney cancer.

This chain links TRBV9 with TRBJ2-7; D tentatively reads TRBD1 or TRBD2 (5 bases each). The CDR3 has 20 amino acids. Deletions cut 4 bases from V and 0 bases from J, with 29 bases between. The germline V gene encodes CDR1 SGDLS and CDR2 YYNGEE. CDR3 nucleotide sequence: TGTGCCAGCAGCCCCAGGAGCTCACAGGCGGCCCCGGGAAGCTCCTACGAGCAGTACTTC. Encoded protein: CASSPRSSQAAPGSSYEQYF.

CDR3 residues: CSVRWGQGRNTIYF. CDR3 coding DNA: TGCAGCGTCCGATGGGGGCAGGGCAGAAACACCATATATTTT. V gene TRBV29-1 combines with J gene TRBJ1-3; possibly TRBD1 for D (6 bases). CDR1 is SQVTM and CDR2 is ANQGSEA in the germline V gene. This CDR3 is 14 amino acids long. Trimming cost V 6 bases and J 5 bases, with 17 bases left between them.

The chain combines TRBV5-1 with TRBJ2-7, with 12 bases that match TRBD1. This CDR3 is built from 16 residues. Looked up from germline, CDR1 is SGHRS and CDR2 is YFSETQ. The junction had 10 bases not matched to a gene; V was cut back by 4 bases and J by 5 bases. The CDR3: CASSPYRGQGANEQYF. In nucleotides, the CDR3 is TGCGCCAGCAGCCCCTACCGGGGACAGGGGGCTAACGAGCAGTACTTC.

The chain is built from TRBV4-2 and TRBJ2-3, with 9 bases lining up with TRBD1. This CDR3 has 16 residues. V was pared by 4 bases and J by 0 bases, with 5 bases of the junction left unmatched. In germline, CDR1 is LGHNA, CDR2 YNFKEQ. The CDR3 region is CASSLGQGGSTDTQYF. The CDR3 DNA reads as TGTGCCAGCAGCCTGGGACAGGGCGGGAGCACAGATACGCAGTATTTT.

The chain combines TRBV5-1 with TRBJ2-7; D remains ambiguous. CDR1 is SGHRS, CDR2 YFSETQ, per germline. Trimming pared 0 bases from V and 1 base from J, leaving 11 bases between. The length of the CDR3 is 15 residues. CDR3 coding DNA: TGCGCCAGCAGCTTGGAGGTCGGGCCATCCTACGAGCAGTACTTC. Translating gives CASSLEVGPSYEQYF.

CDR3 coding DNA: TGTGCCATCAGTGGCGGGACAGGGGATGGCTACACCTTC. The encoded protein is CAISGGTGDGYTF. The chain uses TRBV10-3 and TRBJ1-2; TRBD1 matches at 10 bases. Trimming took 4 bases from V and 6 from J; bases not matched to a gene: 2. Germline assignment: CDR1 ENHRY and CDR2 SYGVKD. CDR3 length: 13 residues.

The genes are TRBV2 and TRBJ2-5; D is unresolved. There are 11 residues in the CDR3. The germline V gene has CDR1 SNHLY and CDR2 FYNNEI. With 7 bases removed from V and 5 bases from J, the gap between germline ends came to 8 bases. DNA for the CDR3: TGTGCCAGCACCCTGCGGGAGACCCAGTACTTC. Translating gives CASTLRETQYF. Looking up the rest from reference TRBV2 and TRBJ2-5 gives the full variable domain: EPEVTQTPSHQVTQMGQEVILRCVPISNHLYFYWYRQILGQKVEFLVSFYNNEISEKSEIFDDQFSVERPDGSNFTLKIRSTKLEDSAMYFCASTLRETQYFGPGTRLLVL.

The chain has TRBV10-3 and TRBJ1-3; 10 positions agree with TRBD1. Germline assignment: CDR1 ENHRY and CDR2 SYGVKD. Trimming at V came to 4 bases and at J to 0 bases, leaving 6 bases not matched to a gene. The CDR3 is made up of 17 amino acids. The CDR3 here is CAISARTGGVSGNTIYF. The DNA for the CDR3 is TGTGCCATCAGTGCCAGGACAGGGGGAGTCTCTGGAAACACCATATATTTT.

This chain links TRBV7-9 with TRBJ2-7, with D unclear. Trimming took 5 bases from V and 8 from J, leaving 13 bases between them. Germline assignment: CDR1 SEHNR and CDR2 FQNEAQ (reference sequence). This CDR3 is 12 amino acids long. DNA for the CDR3: TGTGCCAGCAGCCCTAGGACGGGCCAGCAGTACTTC. Its translation is CASSPRTGQQYF.

CDR3 sequence: CASSYRGQGTYGYTF. CDR3 DNA: TGTGCCAGCAGTTACAGAGGACAGGGGACCTATGGCTACACCTTC. This chain links TRBV6-6 with TRBJ1-2, with TRBD1 matching over 9 bases. CDR1 and CDR2 from the germline V gene are MNHNY and SVGAGI (reference sequence). J was trimmed by 4 bases and V by 2 bases; bases with no gene match: 5. The CDR3 is 15 residues long.

Only a few counts were recorded for this clone. The chain links TRBV19 to TRBJ1-2; tentative D call: TRBD1 (5 bases). The CDR3 contains 15 residues. The ends were cut back, 0 bases at V and 6 bases at J, with 14 bases in the middle. Germline V gene data show CDR1 as LNHDA and CDR2 as SQIVND (reference sequence). The CDR3 DNA sequence: TGTGCCAGTAGTATAGACGGCGGGGCCGGAGATGGCTACACCTTC. Its translation: CASSIDGGAGDGYTF. Complete variable domain (other parts from reference TRBV19 and TRBJ1-2): DGGITQSPKYLFRKEGQNVTLSCEQNLNHDAMYWYRQDPGQGLRLIYYSQIVNDFQKGDIAEGYSVSREKKESFPLTVTSAQKNPTAFYLCASSIDGGAGDGYTFGSGTRLTVV.

V and J are TRBV19 and TRBJ2-2; TRBD1 might be the D (7 bases). Per germline, CDR1 LNHDA and CDR2 SQIVND (reference sequence). The CDR3 runs 15 residues. CDR3 bases: TGTGTTTCGAGTCTGGAGGGGGCAGCCACCGGGGAGCTGTTTTTT. Its translation: CVSSLEGAATGELFF.